This T cell receptor (beta chain) was profiled in a study of early T cells in non-severe SARS-CoV-2 infection. Turning to the study itself: With bulk RNA from unsorted whole blood as input, sequencing yielded unpaired chains. Whole-study findings and limits: Anti-spike CD8 responses were favored in VDJdb matching, and private and CD4 specificities were missed.

The TCR library protocol attached unique molecular identifiers to the individual cDNA molecules. TCRdb redid the calling of the 5' RACE reads with MiXCR, one entry per CDR3 protein. The sample holds fewer than 65,000 distinct CDR3 sequences, over 9.5% seen once. The table lists this clonotype with many counts. Its antigen is as yet unknown. Input material: whole blood. This TCR was recovered from an adult who was a healthcare worker with PCR-confirmed SARS-CoV-2 infection or an uninfected control (not recorded which).

CDR3 bases: TGTGCCAGCTCACCGCCAAACAGGGCAGCTAATGAAAAACTGTTTTTT. Translating gives CASSPPNRAANEKLFF. The rearrangement links TRBV18 to TRBJ1-4, with TRBD1 as a possible D gene (6 bases). The CDR3 is 16 residues long. CDR1 KGHSH and CDR2 LQKENI come from the germline V gene. Trimming cost V 3 bases and J 3 bases, with 14 bases left between them.